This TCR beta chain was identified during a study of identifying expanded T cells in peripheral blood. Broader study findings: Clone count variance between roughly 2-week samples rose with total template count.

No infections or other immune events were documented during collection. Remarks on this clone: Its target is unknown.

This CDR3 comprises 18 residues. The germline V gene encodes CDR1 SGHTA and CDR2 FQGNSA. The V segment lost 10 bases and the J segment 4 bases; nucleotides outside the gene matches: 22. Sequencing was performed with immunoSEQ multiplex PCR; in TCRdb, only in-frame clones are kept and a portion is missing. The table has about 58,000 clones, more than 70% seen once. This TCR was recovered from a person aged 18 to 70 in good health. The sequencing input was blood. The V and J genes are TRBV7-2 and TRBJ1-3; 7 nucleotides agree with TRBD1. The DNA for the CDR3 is TGTGCCACCAACCCTGGCCCGGGACAGCTTGGACGCGGAAACACCATATATTTT. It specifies CATNPGPGQLGRGNTIYF.